The 22 T cell receptor beta chains below come from one sample, sequenced in a study of blood T cell repertoires in COVID-19. TCRdb's table, derived via immunoSEQ multiplex PCR, lists solely in-frame clones and lacks some. The sample holds approximately 330,000 clones, 87% seen once. The sequencing sample was made of peripheral blood. Receptors were obtained from a man younger than 40 with COVID-19, enrolled during active disease.

V is TRBV5-1 and J is TRBJ1-6, with 8 bases identical to TRBD1. The CDR3 consists of 17 residues. From germline, CDR1 is SGHRS and CDR2 YFSETQ. The J segment lost 6 bases and the V segment lost 0 bases, leaving 8 bases of the junction unmatched. CDR3 coding DNA: TGCGCCAGCAGCTTGGCTCAGGGGGCCCCTCGTAATTCACCCCTCCACTTT. It codes for CASSLAQGAPRNSPLHF.

V usage is TRBV7-2 and J usage is TRBJ1-5, with D unclear. Trimming stripped 4 bases from V and 7 bases from J, with 11 bases between. This CDR3 has 13 residues. Germline CDR1 SGHTA, CDR2 FQGNSA. CDR3 region: CASSYNWRQPQHF. The CDR3 nucleotides are TGTGCCAGCAGCTATAATTGGCGGCAGCCCCAGCATTTT.

The chain joins TRBV7-6 to TRBJ2-1; TRBD2 agrees at 13 bases. V shed 5 bases and J 7 bases; nucleotides not matched to a gene: 5. Germline values: CDR1 SGHVS, CDR2 FNYEAQ. This CDR3 has 15 residues. The CDR3, as DNA: TGTGCCAGCAGCCACGGACTAGCGGGAGTAAATGAGCAGTTCTTC. This gives the protein CASSHGLAGVNEQFF.

Of note for this clone: The germline gene is not matched at one end of the junction; a read error may be the cause. V is TRBV2 and J is TRBJ2-3, with TRBD2 as a possible D gene (7 bases). CDR1 is SNHLY, CDR2 FYNNEI, per germline. The CDR3 loop spans 16 amino acids. The CDR3 here is CASSDRGALRVDPQYF. CDR3 bases: TGTGCCAGCAGTGATCGGGGGGCCCTTCGGGTAGATCCGCAGTATTTT.

This chain connects TRBV6-2 or TRBV6-3 to TRBJ2-3, with TRBD1 matching over 9 bases. The junction had 8 bases not matched to a gene; V was cut back by 2 bases and J by 2 bases. This CDR3 spans 17 amino acids. Per germline, CDR1 MNHEY and CDR2 SVGEGT. The CDR3 DNA reads TGTGCCAGCAGTTACGGGGGGACAGGGTCGCCCACAGATACGCAGTATTTT. This sequence encodes CASSYGGTGSPTDTQYF.

This chain links TRBV29-1 with TRBJ2-1, with 14 bases that match TRBD2. This CDR3 has 17 amino acids. Germline trimming cut 7 bases from V and 2 bases from J; bases unmatched to any gene: 10. From germline, CDR1 is SQVTM and CDR2 ANQGSEA. The CDR3 protein is CSAGGTSGGGAYNEQFF. In DNA, the CDR3 is TGCAGCGCCGGTGGGACTAGCGGGGGTGGGGCCTACAATGAGCAGTTCTTC.

The V gene is TRBV18, the J gene TRBJ2-2; 8 bases are shared with TRBD1. V was pared by 2 bases and J by 5 bases, with 4 bases of the junction left unmatched. This CDR3 is 15 amino acids long. Germline-derived CDR1 and CDR2 are KGHSH and LQKENI. The CDR3 sequence: CASSPGQGATGELFF. The DNA of the CDR3 is TGTGCCAGCTCACCAGGCCAGGGGGCTACCGGGGAGCTGTTTTTT.

This clone was counted once. The chain has TRBV5-1 and TRBJ2-3, with 13 bases fitting TRBD2. CDR1 and CDR2 (germline): SGHRS, YFSETQ. CDR3 size: 15 residues. Germline trimming cut 1 base from V and 6 bases from J; bases unmatched to any gene: 2. The DNA of the CDR3 is TGCGCCAGCAGCTTGACTAGCGGGGGGGCCGATACGCAGTATTTT. This codes for CASSLTSGGADTQYF.

V gene TRBV7-2 combines with J gene TRBJ1-2; the D is unclear. Trimming left V 6 bases short and J 10 bases short, with 18 bases between. This CDR3 contains 13 residues. Germline V gene lookup returns CDR1 SGHTA and CDR2 FQGNSA. This chain's CDR3 is CASRRSTGGLYTF. The CDR3 DNA is TGTGCCAGCAGGAGGTCAACGGGAGGGCTCTACACCTTC. Using reference TRBV7-2 and TRBJ1-2 for the parts outside the CDR3, the full variable domain is GAGVSQSPSNKVTEKGKDVELRCDPISGHTALYWYRQSLGQGLEFLIYFQGNSAPDKSGLPSDRFSAERTGGSVSTLTIQRTQQEDSAVYLCASRRSTGGLYTFGSGTRLTVV.

This clone was seen only once. The chain employs TRBV7-2 and TRBJ1-1, with 9 bases aligning to TRBD1. This CDR3 has 11 amino acids. CDR1 is SGHTA, CDR2 FQGNSA, per germline. After removal of 5 bases from V and 10 bases from J, the junction contained 2 bases not matched to a gene. CDR3 sequence: CASSGTGLAFF. The CDR3 DNA follows: TGTGCCAGCAGCGGGACAGGGTTAGCTTTCTTT.

This clone occurred a few times. The chain employs TRBV6-2 or TRBV6-3 and TRBJ2-3; 8 bases are shared with TRBD2. Germline loops: CDR1 MNHEY, CDR2 SVGEGT. This CDR3 is built from 16 residues. The V and J ends lost 2 bases and 3 bases, in that order; junction bases with no gene match: 7. In DNA, the CDR3 is TGTGCCAGCAGTTACGGACTAGCCCGGGGAACAGATACGCAGTATTTT. Translating gives CASSYGLARGTDTQYF.

This chain connects TRBV28 to TRBJ1-2; possibly TRBD1 for D (5 bases). The CDR3 is 14 residues long. V was shortened by 6 bases and J by 2 bases, with 13 bases between the two germline ends. The germline V gene has CDR1 MDHEN and CDR2 SYDVKM. The CDR3 loop is CASRGYRLNYGYTF. The DNA of the CDR3 is TGTGCCAGCAGAGGCTACAGGTTAAACTATGGCTACACCTTC.

The chain carries TRBV19 and TRBJ2-3; TRBD2 is a possible D gene (5 bases). Germline V CDR1 and CDR2: LNHDA, SQIVND (reference sequence). The CDR3 runs to 14 residues. Trimming took 5 bases from V and 11 from J, leaving 20 bases between them. CDR3 loop: CASSWVQDSLGQYF. The CDR3 nucleotides read TGTGCCAGTAGTTGGGTGCAGGACTCCCTAGGGCAGTATTTT.

The chain combines TRBV5-1 with TRBJ2-1, with 8 bases that match TRBD1. Germline V CDR1 and CDR2: SGHRS, YFSETQ. With 0 bases clipped from V and 6 bases from J, the junction kept 5 bases outside the gene matches. CDR3 length: 15 residues. For the CDR3, the DNA is TGCGCCAGCAGCTTGGCGGGACAGGATCCCAATGAGCAGTTCTTC. Its protein product is CASSLAGQDPNEQFF.

This clone was observed a single time. The rearrangement uses TRBV7-3 and TRBJ2-2; 7 nucleotides agree with TRBD1. This CDR3 is 19 amino acids long. V dropped 1 base and J dropped 4; count of bases not matched to a gene: 15. Germline V gives CDR1 SGHTA, CDR2 FQGTGA. CDR3 in amino acids: CASSLRSRQGPLSTGELFF. CDR3 DNA sequence: TGTGCCAGCAGCTTAAGGTCGCGACAGGGCCCTTTGAGCACCGGGGAGCTGTTTTTT.

The V call is TRBV6-2 or TRBV6-3, the J call TRBJ2-7; 11 bases match TRBD2. The V and J ends lost 2 bases and 0 bases, in that order; junction bases with no gene match: 6. The germline gives CDR1 MNHEY, CDR2 SVGEGT. This CDR3 region has 17 residues. This CDR3 reads CASSYGTSGLSSYEQYF. CDR3 DNA sequence: TGTGCCAGCAGTTACGGGACTAGCGGCCTTAGCTCCTACGAGCAGTACTTC.

Details on this clone: Different DNA sequences within this sample yield the same CDR3. The V gene is TRBV7-2, the J gene TRBJ2-7; D perhaps matches TRBD1 (5 bases). The CDR3 runs to 14 residues. Trimming left V 4 bases short and J 0 bases short, with 10 bases between. Per germline, CDR1 SGHTA and CDR2 FQGNSA. For the CDR3, the DNA is TGTGCCAGCAGCTCACGGCAGGGCTCCTACGAGCAGTACTTC. As protein: CASSSRQGSYEQYF.

V and J are TRBV15 and TRBJ2-7; TRBD1 might be the D (5 bases). V lost 0 bases and J lost 4, with 13 bases in between. The germline gives CDR1 LNHNV, CDR2 YYDKDF (reference sequence). This CDR3 has 15 amino acids. CDR3 DNA sequence: TGTGCCACCAGCAGAGATGTCACAGGCTGGTACGAGCAGTACTTC. It is translated as CATSRDVTGWYEQYF.

The rearrangement joins TRBV20-1 to TRBJ2-7; TRBD1 might be the D (6 bases). V was shortened by 5 bases and J by 11 bases, with 16 bases between the two germline ends. Germline CDR1 reads DFQATT; CDR2 reads SNEGSKA (reference sequence). There are 11 residues in the CDR3. The CDR3: CSASGTPKEYF. DNA for the CDR3: TGCAGTGCTTCCGGGACACCTAAAGAGTACTTC.

This chain uses TRBV19 with TRBJ2-7; D remains unclear. From germline, CDR1 is LNHDA and CDR2 SQIVND (reference sequence). V gave up 4 bases and J gave up 0 bases, with 10 bases separating them. This CDR3 has 14 residues. CDR3 DNA: TGTGCCAGTAGTAATCCAGAGGACTCCTACGAGCAGTACTTC. It translates to CASSNPEDSYEQYF.

CDR3 residues: CASTGQGGTNEKLFF. In nucleotides, the CDR3 is TGTGCCAGCACGGGACAGGGAGGAACTAATGAAAAACTGTTTTTT. The chain joins TRBV6-5 to TRBJ1-4, with 9 bases aligning to TRBD1. Germline CDR1 and CDR2: MNHEY and SVGAGI. Trimming cost V 7 bases and J 1 base; bases outside gene matches: 4. CDR3 length: 15 residues.

The V call is TRBV6-5, the J call TRBJ2-1, with 8 bases fitting TRBD2. Germline V gene sequence: CDR1 MNHEY, CDR2 SVGAGI. The V and J ends lost 4 bases and 4 bases, in that order; junction bases with no gene match: 9. The CDR3 runs to 16 residues. CDR3 in DNA: TGTGCCAGCAGTTCCCCCGGGACTAGTGCTTACAATGAGCAGTTCTTC. The encoded protein is CASSSPGTSAYNEQFF.